Listed below are T cell receptor beta chains from one sample, sequenced in a study of neurological immune-mediated disorders. TCRdb re-analysed the 5' RACE reads in MiXCR, keeping a single row per CDR3 protein. The data contain some 46,000 distinct CDR3 sequences, around 4.5% of them singletons. Sample: PBMCs. Every receptor here comes from a woman in her sixties with multiple sclerosis. Both conserved end residues are part of each CDR3. The D gene is left open where the match is weak. A clone size is listed for some rows: how often the clone was seen (once, few, many), or a class if it is expanded.

>12|TRBJ2-1|NA|TRBV29-1|many
CSVAASGNEQFF
TGCAGCGTTGCAGCCAGCGGCAATGAGCAGTTCTTC
>12|TRBJ1-5|NA|TRBV12-3/TRBV12-4|many
CASRLGNQPQHF
TGTGCCAGCAGGTTGGGGAATCAGCCCCAGCATTTT
>15|TRBJ1-4|TRBD1|TRBV5-1|many
CASSLVAGGYEKLFF
TGCGCCAGCAGCTTGGTGGCAGGGGGATATGAAAAACTGTTTTTT
>15|TRBJ1-1|NA|TRBV5-5|many
CASNIVGVPNTEAFF
TGTGCCAGCAACATTGTCGGGGTCCCGAACACTGAAGCTTTCTTT
>14|TRBJ1-5|NA|TRBV12-3/TRBV12-4|many
CASSSDGSNQPQHF
TGTGCCAGCAGTTCCGACGGTAGCAATCAGCCCCAGCATTTT
>14|TRBJ2-5|NA|TRBV5-1|many
CASSLEDSQETQYF
TGCGCCAGCAGCTTGGAGGACAGCCAAGAGACCCAGTACTTC
>17|TRBJ1-2|TRBD1|TRBV5-1|medium-sized
CASSLAPAQGANYGYTF
TGCGCCAGCAGCTTGGCCCCTGCCCAGGGGGCGAACTATGGCTACACCTTC
>14|TRBJ2-3|NA|TRBV20-1|NA
CSARHGVVTDTQYF
TGCAGTGCTAGACACGGGGTTGTCACAGATACGCAGTATTTT
>12|TRBJ2-2|NA|TRBV20-1|few
CSARDRRGERFF
TGCAGTGCTAGAGATAGACGCGGGGAGCGGTTTTTT
>12|TRBJ2-1|NA|TRBV6-2/TRBV6-3|few
CASSYPTHEQFF
TGTGCCAGCAGTTACCCGACCCATGAGCAGTTCTTC
>14|TRBJ2-1|NA|TRBV20-1|many
CSASRDSGGNEQFF
TGCAGTGCTAGCCGGGACTCGGGCGGAAATGAGCAGTTCTTC
>13|TRBJ1-5|TRBD1|TRBV7-2|many
CASSRTGWQPQHF
TGTGCCAGCAGCCGGACAGGGTGGCAGCCCCAGCATTTT
>16|TRBJ2-3|TRBD2|TRBV9|few
CVSSVDLAGRTDTQYF
TGTGTCAGCAGCGTGGATCTAGCGGGGAGGACAGATACGCAGTATTTT
>15|TRBJ2-3|NA|TRBV3-1|many
CASSQATLGTDTQYF
TGTGCCAGCAGCCAAGCCACCTTGGGCACAGATACGCAGTATTTT
>14|TRBJ1-1|NA|TRBV6-2/TRBV6-3|NA
CASSYGGSNTEAFF
TGTGCCAGCAGTTACGGGGGGTCGAACACTGAAGCTTTCTTT
>14|TRBJ1-5|NA|TRBV10-1|many
CASSSGRSAQPQHF
TGCGCCAGCAGCTCGGGACGGTCGGCTCAGCCCCAGCATTTT
>17|TRBJ2-1|TRBD2|TRBV20-1|many
CSARVPPRREIYNEQFF
TGCAGTGCTAGAGTACCGCCCCGGCGGGAGATATACAATGAGCAGTTCTTC
>13|TRBJ2-3|NA|TRBV4-2|many
CASSQLRTDTQYF
TGTGCCAGCAGCCAATTGAGAACAGATACGCAGTATTTT
>10|TRBJ1-2|NA|TRBV20-1|many
CSASSYGYTF
TGCAGTGCTAGCTCCTATGGCTACACCTTC
>16|TRBJ2-1|NA|TRBV10-3|few
CAISESWDHSYNEQFF
TGTGCCATCAGTGAGTCGTGGGACCACTCCTACAATGAGCAGTTCTTC
>13|TRBJ2-3|NA|TRBV7-9|many
CASSGLAEDTQYF
TGTGCCAGCAGCGGACTGGCGGAAGATACGCAGTATTTT
>13|TRBJ1-2|NA|TRBV12-3/TRBV12-4|many
CASSHRRLGGYTF
TGTGCCAGCAGTCATCGGCGTTTGGGTGGCTACACCTTC
>16|TRBJ2-1|NA|TRBV5-1|many
CASSPSPLPEYNEQFF
TGCGCCAGCAGCCCAAGCCCCCTCCCGGAGTACAATGAGCAGTTCTTC
>13|TRBJ2-5|NA|TRBV20-1|NA
CSATEASWETQYF
TGCAGTGCTACCGAGGCTAGCTGGGAGACCCAGTACTTC
>13|TRBJ2-5|TRBD2|TRBV20-1|few
CSAITSGPESQYF
TGCAGTGCTATAACTAGCGGGCCGGAGTCCCAGTACTTC
>15|TRBJ2-3|NA|TRBV7-2|many
CASSKGVLLTDTQYF
TGTGCCAGCAGCAAAGGGGTCCTCCTGACAGATACGCAGTATTTT
>11|TRBJ2-1|NA|TRBV20-1|many
CSARQGHEQFF
TGCAGTGCTAGACAGGGCCATGAGCAGTTCTTC
>18|TRBJ2-3|TRBD2|TRBV7-2|many
CASSSSGRGGRGTDTQYF
TGTGCCAGCAGCTCGAGCGGGAGAGGGGGTCGTGGCACAGATACGCAGTATTTT
>15|TRBJ2-1|TRBD2|TRBV11-2|NA
CASSYLAGGPSEQFF
TGTGCCAGCAGCTACCTAGCGGGAGGGCCTAGTGAGCAGTTCTTC
>15|TRBJ2-3|TRBD1|TRBV11-2|few
CASSSLQGAVDTQYF
TGTGCCAGCAGCTCCCTTCAGGGGGCGGTGGATACGCAGTATTTT
>13|TRBJ2-3|TRBD2|TRBV12-3/TRBV12-4|many
CASSDLAADTQYF
TGTGCCAGCAGCGACCTAGCGGCAGATACGCAGTATTTT
>13|TRBJ2-5|TRBD1|TRBV5-1|many
CASSLGQGETQYF
TGCGCCAGCAGCCTGGGACAGGGAGAGACCCAGTACTTC
>12|TRBJ2-1|NA|TRBV6-5|many
CASRKQGTEQFF
TGTGCCAGCAGGAAGCAGGGTACCGAGCAGTTCTTC
>15|TRBJ2-7|TRBD1|TRBV20-1|many
CSASSGQGVTYEQYF
TGCAGTGCTAGTTCAGGACAGGGGGTGACCTACGAGCAGTACTTC
>13|TRBJ2-3|TRBD1|TRBV20-1|many
CSAGGQVTDTQYF
TGCAGTGCCGGCGGACAGGTCACAGATACGCAGTATTTT
>12|TRBJ2-7|NA|TRBV7-2|NA
CASSLFSYEQYF
TGTGCCAGCAGCTTATTTTCCTACGAGCAGTACTTC
>13|TRBJ1-2|NA|TRBV10-2|NA
CASRYRSNYGYTF
TGCGCCAGCCGGTACAGGAGTAACTATGGCTACACCTTC
>15|TRBJ1-4|NA|TRBV7-2|few
CASSQEGPTNEKLFF
TGTGCCAGCAGCCAAGAGGGGCCAACTAATGAAAAACTGTTTTTT
>18|TRBJ1-5|TRBD1|TRBV3-1|many
CASSQPYAGQGYNQPQHF
TGTGCCAGCAGCCAACCTTATGCAGGACAGGGCTACAATCAGCCCCAGCATTTT
>15|TRBJ1-5|NA|TRBV7-2|many
CASSPMGGADQPQHF
TGTGCCAGCAGCCCGATGGGGGGGGCTGATCAGCCCCAGCATTTT
>17|TRBJ2-3|TRBD2|TRBV9|NA
CASSVGFGGGAADTQYF
TGTGCCAGCAGCGTAGGCTTCGGCGGGGGGGCAGCAGATACGCAGTATTTT
>15|TRBJ2-3|TRBD2|TRBV24-1|many
CATSASGGITDTQYF
TGTGCCACCAGCGCTAGCGGGGGTATCACAGATACGCAGTATTTT
>12|TRBJ1-2|NA|TRBV29-1|medium-sized
CSAEQWPYGYTF
TGCAGCGCAGAACAGTGGCCCTATGGCTACACCTTC
>16|TRBJ2-3|TRBD1|TRBV24-1|many
CATSDASGQGTDTQYF
TGTGCCACCAGTGATGCCAGCGGACAGGGGACAGATACGCAGTATTTT
>14|TRBJ2-4|NA|TRBV15|many
CATSRAVGESIQYF
TGTGCCACCAGCAGAGCTGTGGGGGAGAGCATTCAGTACTTC
>12|TRBJ1-1|NA|TRBV4-1|many
CASSQQNTEAFF
TGCGCCAGCAGCCAACAGAACACTGAAGCTTTCTTT